This T cell receptor beta chain was sequenced during a study of cytomegalovirus exposure and HLA in healthy donors. Points on this clone: Antigen specificity is unknown.

Primers included in the PCR were 60 Vbeta and 13 Jbeta primers. Profiled with immunoSEQ multiplex PCR; TCRdb holds only in-frame clones, not every one. This table has about 72,000 clones, approximately 78% appearing once. Study results and caveats: With later analysis, a missense DCLRE1C variant became linked to TCR beta V- and J-gene trimming.

This sequence was found in a man between 18 and 29 years old in good health and CMV-seronegative. Specimen: PBMCs.

Here the CDR3 DNA reads TGTGCCAGCAGTTACACCGCGGGAGGGCCGGACGAGCAGTACTTC. Translating it yields CASSYTAGGPDEQYF. V gene TRBV6-5 combines with J gene TRBJ2-7, with TRBD2 matching 9 bases. The CDR3 runs to 15 residues. With 2 bases clipped from V and 5 bases from J, the junction kept 7 bases outside the gene matches. Germline values: CDR1 MNHEY, CDR2 SVGAGI.